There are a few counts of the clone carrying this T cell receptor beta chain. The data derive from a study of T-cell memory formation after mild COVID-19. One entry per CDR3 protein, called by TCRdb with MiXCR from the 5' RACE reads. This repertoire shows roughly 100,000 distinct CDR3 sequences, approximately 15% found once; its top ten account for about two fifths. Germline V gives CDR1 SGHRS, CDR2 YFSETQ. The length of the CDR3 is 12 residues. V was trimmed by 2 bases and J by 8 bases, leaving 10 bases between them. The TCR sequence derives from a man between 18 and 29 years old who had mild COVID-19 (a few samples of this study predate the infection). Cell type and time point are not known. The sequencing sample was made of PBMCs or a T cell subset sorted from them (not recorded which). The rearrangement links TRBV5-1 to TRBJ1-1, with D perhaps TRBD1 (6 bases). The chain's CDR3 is CASSLMTGEAFF. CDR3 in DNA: TGCGCCAGCAGCTTAATGACAGGCGAAGCTTTCTTT.